One sample yielded the 30 T cell receptor beta chains listed below, sequenced in a study of blood T cell repertoires in COVID-19. The method was immunoSEQ multiplex PCR; TCRdb's version includes in-frame clones alone and lacks a portion of them. Counted here are over 300,000 clones, about 84% occurring once; the ten biggest clones make up around 1.7%. Sequenced sample: peripheral blood. The receptor source for this set is a woman aged 50 to 65 with acute or convalescent COVID-19.

V and J are TRBV5-4 and TRBJ2-3; D remains ambiguous. Deletions cut 0 bases from V and 5 bases from J, with 7 bases between. Germline values: CDR1 SGHNT, CDR2 YYREEE (reference sequence). This CDR3 has 13 amino acids. The CDR3 coding sequence is TGTGCCAGCAGCTTGGGCCCGGGAGATACGCAGTATTTT. The encoded protein is CASSLGPGDTQYF. The entire variable domain, with the rest obtained from reference TRBV5-4 and TRBJ2-3, is as follows: ETGVTQSPTHLIKTRGQQVTLRCSSQSGHNTVSWYQQALGQGPQFIFQYYREEENGRGNFPPRFSGLQFPNYSSELNVNALELDDSALYLCASSLGPGDTQYFGPGTRLTVL.

This sequence joins TRBV29-1 and TRBJ1-5, with 8 bases identical to TRBD1. CDR3 length: 14 amino acids. CDR1 is SQVTM and CDR2 is ANQGSEA in the germline V gene. J gave up 2 bases and V 6 bases, and 6 bases lay outside the gene matches. The CDR3 loop reads CSVGDRGGNQPQHF. The CDR3 bases are TGCAGCGTAGGCGACAGGGGAGGCAATCAGCCCCAGCATTTT.

The chain combines TRBV7-2 with TRBJ2-7; weak D call: TRBD2 (7 bases). The germline V gene encodes CDR1 SGHTA and CDR2 FQGNSA. V dropped 4 bases and J dropped 3 bases, with 13 bases sitting between them. CDR3 length: 14 residues. The CDR3 bases are TGTGCCAGCAGCTACCTAAGGGGGGGCTACGAGCAGTACTTC. It is translated as CASSYLRGGYEQYF.

This clone was detected only a few times. The V call is TRBV12-3 or TRBV12-4, the J call TRBJ2-7, with a tentative D call TRBD2 (6 bases). V dropped 6 bases and J dropped 5 bases, with 11 bases sitting between them. The CDR3 consists of 12 residues. The CDR3 sequence: CASSSGVNEQYF. The CDR3 region has the DNA TGTGCCAGCAGCTCGGGAGTTAACGAGCAGTACTTC.

The gene calls are TRBV28 and TRBJ1-5; TRBD1 is a possible D gene (6 bases). Trimming removed 3 bases from V and 5 bases from J, with 14 bases in between. Germline V gene data show CDR1 as MDHEN and CDR2 as SYDVKM. This CDR3 is built from 15 residues. The CDR3, as DNA: TGTGCCAGCAGTTTTAGTCAGGGGTGGGATCAGCCCCAGCATTTT. Protein product: CASSFSQGWDQPQHF.

The V call is TRBV3-1 (or the pseudogene TRBV3-2), the J call TRBJ1-1, with 8 bases lining up with TRBD1. The CDR3 has 14 amino acids. The V and J ends lost 1 base and 7 bases, in that order; junction bases with no gene match: 5. Germline loops: CDR1 LGHDT, CDR2 YNNKEL (reference sequence). The CDR3, as DNA: TGTGCCAGCAGCCAAGCGGACAGGGAGGGTGAAGCTTTCTTT. Encoded protein: CASSQADREGEAFF.

V and J are TRBV28 and TRBJ2-7; D is uncertain. The CDR3 is 15 amino acids. The germline CDR1 and CDR2 sequences are MDHEN and SYDVKM. V was clipped by 1 base and J by 2 bases, with 12 bases between them. The CDR3 bases are TGTGCCAGCAGTTTATCCCCAGACGGAGCCTACGAGCAGTACTTC. Its protein is CASSLSPDGAYEQYF.

This clone was seen just once. This sequence joins TRBV4-2 and TRBJ2-1, with TRBD1 matching over 8 bases. The germline V gene encodes CDR1 LGHNA and CDR2 YNFKEQ. This CDR3 has 15 amino acids. V was pared by 0 bases and J by 4 bases, with 2 bases of the junction left unmatched. CDR3 nucleotides: TGTGCCAGCAGCCAAGAGACAGGGGTTTACAATGAGCAGTTCTTC. Its translation: CASSQETGVYNEQFF.

This clone has more than one count but fewer than ten. The chain joins TRBV4-1 to TRBJ1-1; 10 bases map to TRBD1. Per the germline V gene, CDR1 is MGHRA and CDR2 is YSYEKL. The CDR3 is made up of 14 amino acids. V shed 3 bases, J shed 7 bases, and the junction held 5 bases outside the gene matches. CDR3 DNA sequence: TGCGCCAGCAGCCAGACAGGGGGCAGAGGTGAAGCTTTCTTT. It specifies CASSQTGGRGEAFF.

The rearrangement uses TRBV4-3 and TRBJ1-6, with D hard to call. The germline CDR1 and CDR2 sequences are LGHNA and YSLEER. V lost 0 bases and J lost 10, with 13 bases in between. This CDR3 is built from 15 residues. CDR3 DNA: TGCGCCAGCAGCCAAGATCTAATAGCGGCCTCACCCCTCCACTTT. It translates to CASSQDLIAASPLHF.

The genes are TRBV7-3 and TRBJ2-7; D may be TRBD2 (5 bases). The V end lost 6 bases, the J end lost 1 base, and 16 bases lay between the germline ends. Looked up from germline, CDR1 is SGHTA and CDR2 is FQGTGA. This CDR3 region has 15 residues. CDR3 nucleotides: TGTGCCAGCAGTAAAGGACCCTCGGGGTCCTACGAGCAGTACTTC. Protein product: CASSKGPSGSYEQYF.

The chain joins TRBV7-2 to TRBJ2-1; D is ambiguous. V lost 1 base and J lost 4, with 8 bases in between. From germline, CDR1 is SGHTA and CDR2 FQGNSA. CDR3 size: 14 residues. In DNA form, the CDR3 reads TGTGCCAGCAGCTTAGTTCTTATATACAATGAGCAGTTCTTC. Amino acids: CASSLVLIYNEQFF.

The chain combines TRBV12-5 with TRBJ1-2; TRBD1 matches 8 bases. There are 16 residues in the CDR3. After removal of 6 bases from V and 0 bases from J, the junction contained 9 bases not matched to a gene. In germline, CDR1 is LGHNT, CDR2 FRNRAP. DNA of the CDR3: TGTGCTAGTGGCCCGTGGGGCAGGGGGCCTAACTATGGCTACACCTTC. This sequence encodes CASGPWGRGPNYGYTF. Variable domain in full (rest from reference TRBV12-5 and TRBJ1-2): DARVTQTPRHKVTEMGQEVTMRCQPILGHNTVFWYRQTMMQGLELLAYFRNRAPLDDSGMPKDRFSAEMPDATLATLKIQPSEPRDSAVYFCASGPWGRGPNYGYTFGSGTRLTVV.

This chain links TRBV30 with TRBJ1-1, with 8 nucleotides matching TRBD1. This CDR3 region has 13 residues. Germline assignment: CDR1 GTSNPN and CDR2 SVGIG (reference sequence). The junction had 7 bases not matched to a gene; V was cut back by 4 bases and J by 6 bases. The CDR3: CAWTHRGSAEAFF. CDR3 coding DNA: TGTGCCTGGACTCACAGGGGGAGCGCTGAAGCTTTCTTT. Full variable domain (remainder filled in from reference TRBV30 and TRBJ1-1): SQTIHQWPATLVQPVGSPLSLECTVEGTSNPNLYWYRQAAGRGLQLLFYSVGIGQISSEVPQNLSASRPQDRQFILSSKKLLLSDSGFYLCAWTHRGSAEAFFGQGTRLTVV.

This chain connects TRBV7-6 to TRBJ1-5, with D possibly being TRBD1 (5 bases). The CDR3 contains 14 residues. The V end was cut by 5 bases, the J end by 4 bases, with 12 bases between. Germline loops: CDR1 SGHVS, CDR2 FNYEAQ. As DNA, the CDR3 is TGTGCCAGCAGCGACGGTGGGGGGAATCAGCCCCAGCATTTT. Translated, it gives CASSDGGGNQPQHF.

The V gene is TRBV5-1, the J gene TRBJ2-7, with D perhaps matching TRBD2 (5 bases). Germline values: CDR1 SGHRS, CDR2 YFSETQ. The CDR3 consists of 16 residues. Trimming pared 2 bases from V and 5 bases from J, leaving 20 bases between. The CDR3 region has the DNA TGCGCCAGCAGCTTCGGAGCGGCTGTTTGGGTGGACGAGCAGTACTTC. Amino acids: CASSFGAAVWVDEQYF.

V gene TRBV5-3 combines with J gene TRBJ1-5; 8 positions agree with TRBD1. TRBV5-3 carries the ORF label, with uncertain function. This CDR3 is built from 16 residues. V lost 4 bases to trimming and J lost 5 bases; unmatched junction nucleotides: 11. The CDR3 loop is CARSPRRQGADQPQHF. The CDR3 DNA sequence: TGTGCCAGAAGCCCCCGGAGGCAGGGGGCAGATCAGCCCCAGCATTTT.

V and J are TRBV28 and TRBJ1-6; D call uncertain. This CDR3 comprises 12 residues. V was cut by 5 bases and J by 15 bases, with 14 bases left in between. CDR1 MDHEN and CDR2 SYDVKM come from the germline V gene. The CDR3 DNA follows: TGTGCCAGCAGTCCTCGTCCGGGAAGCCTCCACTTT. This sequence encodes CASSPRPGSLHF.

This clone was observed once. The rearrangement uses TRBV28 and TRBJ2-7; tentatively, D is TRBD1 (7 bases). Germline CDR1 and CDR2: MDHEN and SYDVKM. The CDR3 spans 14 residues. Trimming cost V 7 bases and J 6 bases, with 19 bases left between them. The CDR3 DNA reads as TGTGCCAGCACCCTAGGAGAGCAGGGGGGCGAGCAGTACTTC. Translated: CASTLGEQGGEQYF. Full variable domain (outside the CDR3, taken from reference TRBV28 and TRBJ2-7): DVKVTQSSRYLVKRTGEKVFLECVQDMDHENMFWYRQDPGLGLRLIYFSYDVKMKEKGDIPEGYSVSREKKERFSLILESASTNQTSMYLCASTLGEQGGEQYFGPGTRLTVT.

This clone showed up just once. The rearrangement links TRBV28 to TRBJ1-5; 9 bases line up with TRBD1. V lost 3 bases, J lost 1 base, and 7 bases stayed unmatched. The CDR3 has 17 amino acids. In germline, CDR1 is MDHEN, CDR2 SYDVKM. The CDR3 spells CASSLGQGYVSNQPQHF. CDR3 coding DNA: TGTGCCAGCAGTTTGGGACAGGGATATGTGAGCAATCAGCCCCAGCATTTT.

The chain combines TRBV5-4 with TRBJ1-5, with D tentatively TRBD1 (5 bases). Germline-derived CDR1 and CDR2 are SGHNT and YYREEE (reference sequence). V lost 4 bases and J 7 bases, leaving 15 bases between the germline ends. The CDR3 consists of 14 residues. The DNA for the CDR3 is TGTGCCAGCAGCCTCGGGGGGGGTAGCCAGCCCCAGCATTTT. This sequence encodes CASSLGGGSQPQHF.

This rearrangement joins TRBV7-2 to TRBJ2-4; D unresolved. The CDR3 spans 18 residues. Germline V CDR1 and CDR2: SGHTA, FQGNSA. V gave up 5 bases and J gave up 1 base, with 21 bases separating them. CDR3 amino acids: CASSLGLEPIKAKNIQYF. Written as DNA, the CDR3 is TGTGCCAGCAGCCTAGGCCTTGAGCCAATTAAGGCCAAAAACATTCAGTACTTC.

This clone showed up just a few times. The CDR3: CASSRTPTGELFF. Here the CDR3 DNA reads TGTGCCAGCAGCAGAACACCTACCGGGGAGCTGTTTTTT. The rearrangement uses TRBV7-9 and TRBJ2-2; D gene uncertain. V was pared by 5 bases and J by 5 bases, with 9 bases between. This CDR3 has 13 amino acids. Looked up from germline, CDR1 is SEHNR and CDR2 is FQNEAQ (reference sequence).

The CDR3 reads CASSPGLVTDTQYF. DNA for the CDR3: TGTGCCAGCTCACCAGGACTAGTCACAGATACGCAGTATTTT. This chain connects TRBV18 to TRBJ2-3, with TRBD2 identical over 7 bases. The ends lost 2 bases at V and 2 bases at J; junction bases unmatched: 1. The germline V gene encodes CDR1 KGHSH and CDR2 LQKENI. The CDR3 totals 14 residues.

This clone is a singleton in its sample. The rearrangement joins TRBV2 to TRBJ2-6; 7 positions agree with TRBD1. The CDR3 totals 20 residues. CDR1 SNHLY and CDR2 FYNNEI come from the germline V gene. J lost 0 bases, V lost 3 bases, and 14 bases had no gene match. This CDR3 reads CASSEMDRRVTDSGANVLTF. In DNA, the CDR3 is TGTGCCAGCAGTGAGATGGACAGGCGGGTGACAGACTCTGGGGCCAACGTCCTGACTTTC.

In this sample, this clone turned up a few times. This chain joins TRBV11-2 and TRBJ2-7; unclear D gene. Germline lookup yields CDR1 SGHAT and CDR2 FQNNGV. V was shortened by 2 bases and J by 4 bases, with 6 bases between the two germline ends. CDR3 size: 12 residues. The CDR3 loop is CASSLNRYEQYF. In DNA, the CDR3 is TGTGCCAGCAGCTTAAATCGGTACGAGCAGTACTTC.

This rearrangement joins TRBV28 to TRBJ2-1; 8 bases are shared with TRBD2. This CDR3 spans 14 amino acids. Germline values: CDR1 MDHEN, CDR2 SYDVKM. Unmatched junction bases numbered 4, after V lost 3 bases and J lost 6 bases. DNA for the CDR3: TGTGCCAGCAGTTTTGGGCGGGAGGCCAATGAGCAGTTCTTC. Residues: CASSFGREANEQFF. The variable domain in full, with the rest retrieved from reference TRBV28 and TRBJ2-1, is DVKVTQSSRYLVKRTGEKVFLECVQDMDHENMFWYRQDPGLGLRLIYFSYDVKMKEKGDIPEGYSVSREKKERFSLILESASTNQTSMYLCASSFGREANEQFFGPGTRLTVL.

The CDR3 spells CARQGEQYF. The CDR3 nucleotides are TGCGCCAGGCAGGGTGAACAGTACTTC. The chain uses TRBV5-1 and TRBJ2-7, with D possibly TRBD1 on 5 matching bases. This CDR3 has 9 residues. Trimming stripped 8 bases from V and 10 bases from J, with 10 bases between. In germline, CDR1 is SGHRS, CDR2 YFSETQ.

This sequence joins TRBV27 and TRBJ1-4; D remains unclear. The CDR3 has 15 amino acids. Trimming took off 2 bases at V and 4 bases at J, with 11 bases between the two ends. Germline V gives CDR1 MNHEY, CDR2 SMNVEV (reference sequence). CDR3 protein: CASSLVGGINEKLFF. DNA for the CDR3: TGTGCCAGCAGTTTAGTGGGAGGGATTAATGAAAAACTGTTTTTT.

V usage is TRBV9 and J usage is TRBJ2-1; 7 nucleotides match TRBD2. The CDR3 runs 15 residues. J gave up 1 base and V 3 bases, and 4 bases lay outside the gene matches. Germline CDR1 reads SGDLS; CDR2 reads YYNGEE. The CDR3: CASSDGGSSYNEQFF. The CDR3 bases are TGTGCCAGCAGCGATGGCGGGAGTTCCTACAATGAGCAGTTCTTC.